This is a list of T cell receptor beta chains from one sample in a study of blood T cell repertoires in COVID-19. Profiling relied on immunoSEQ multiplex PCR, and the TCRdb table lists in-frame clones only, not all of them. The sample has about 280,000 clones; 85% are singletons. Material for sequencing was peripheral blood. The receptors stem from a middle-aged man with active or convalescent COVID-19. Each CDR3 is given with its conserved first and last residue. The D gene is left open where the match is weak. Clone size, where shown, is once, few, many, or a class for clones that have expanded.

v_call	d_call	cdr3_length	clone_size	j_call	cdr3_aa	cdr3_nt
TRBV28	NA	12	NA	TRBJ1-1	CASSLQNTEAFF	TGTGCCAGCAGTTTACAGAACACTGAAGCTTTCTTT
TRBV27	TRBD2	14	NA	TRBJ2-3	CASRAGTSADTQYF	TGTGCCAGCAGAGCGGGAACGAGCGCAGATACGCAGTATTTT
TRBV5-5	NA	16	few	TRBJ1-6	CASSLGFGGVNSPLHF	TGTGCCAGCAGCTTGGGGTTTGGGGGCGTGAATTCACCCCTCCACTTT
TRBV5-4	NA	14	NA	TRBJ1-6	CASSYRTGNSPLHF	TGTGCCAGCAGCTACAGAACAGGGAATTCACCCCTCCACTTT
TRBV9	NA	16	few	TRBJ1-3	CASSVESQRAGNTIYF	TGTGCCAGCAGCGTAGAAAGCCAGAGGGCTGGAAACACCATATATTTT
TRBV7-9	TRBD2	11	NA	TRBJ2-1	CASSRGDEQFF	TGTGCCAGCAGTCGGGGGGATGAGCAGTTCTTC
TRBV5-1	TRBD2	15	NA	TRBJ2-7	CASSFTSGIGNEQYF	TGCGCCAGCAGCTTCACTAGCGGGATTGGCAACGAGCAGTACTTC
TRBV5-1	TRBD1	16	NA	TRBJ2-1	CASNNHPGQTYNEQFF	TGCGCCAGCAACAACCACCCGGGACAGACCTACAATGAGCAGTTCTTC
TRBV28	NA	14	NA	TRBJ1-6	CASTPESRVGPLHF	TGTGCCAGCACTCCTGAGAGCCGGGTAGGACCCCTCCACTTT
TRBV5-1	TRBD1	14	NA	TRBJ1-1	CASSGGQGNTEAFF	TGCGCCAGCAGCGGGGGACAGGGGAACACTGAAGCTTTCTTT
TRBV4-2	NA	13	NA	TRBJ2-7	CASSQDIGWEQYF	TGTGCCAGCAGCCAAGATATCGGGTGGGAGCAGTACTTC
TRBV7-9	NA	12	NA	TRBJ2-1	CASSFRQGEQFF	TGTGCCAGCAGCTTTCGACAAGGCGAGCAGTTCTTC
TRBV7-9	TRBD1	17	NA	TRBJ2-3	CASSLAVGQGSTDTQYF	TGTGCCAGCAGCTTAGCGGTGGGACAGGGAAGCACAGATACGCAGTATTTT
TRBV5-4	TRBD1	18	once	TRBJ2-2	CASSLNAGQGANTGELFF	TGTGCCAGCAGCTTGAATGCGGGACAGGGGGCGAACACCGGGGAGCTGTTTTTT
TRBV5-4	NA	13	NA	TRBJ2-5	CASSLQGQETQYF	TGTGCCAGCAGCTTACAGGGACAAGAGACCCAGTACTTC
TRBV5-1	TRBD2	15	NA	TRBJ2-2	CASSLSLAVTGELFF	TGCGCCAGCAGCTTGAGTCTAGCGGTCACCGGGGAGCTGTTTTTT
TRBV6-5	NA	12	NA	TRBJ2-1	CATVRRPNEQFF	TGTGCCACCGTGAGGCGACCTAATGAGCAGTTCTTC
TRBV6-6	TRBD1	13	NA	TRBJ2-1	CASSSQGGNEQFF	TGTGCCAGCAGTTCACAGGGGGGCAATGAGCAGTTCTTC
TRBV5-5	NA	11	NA	TRBJ2-7	CASSPQYEQYF	TGTGCCAGCAGCCCCCAGTACGAGCAGTACTTC
TRBV5-4	NA	16	NA	TRBJ1-4	CASSQDGGQINEKLFF	TGTGCCAGCAGCCAGGATGGAGGACAGATTAATGAAAAACTGTTTTTT
TRBV19	NA	15	once	TRBJ2-1	CASSMWGRPDNEQFF	TGTGCCAGTAGTATGTGGGGCCGACCTGACAATGAGCAGTTCTTC
TRBV12-5	TRBD1	15	NA	TRBJ2-5	CASGSTGGARETQYF	TGTGCTAGTGGGTCGACAGGGGGTGCCCGGGAGACCCAGTACTTC
TRBV4-2	TRBD1	16	once	TRBJ1-2	CASSQDGQGPNYGYTF	TGTGCCAGCAGCCAAGATGGACAGGGGCCTAACTATGGCTACACCTTC
TRBV5-1	TRBD2	20	NA	TRBJ2-1	CASSTQMDGTSGGPYNEQFF	TGCGCCAGTTCTACACAGATGGACGGGACTAGCGGGGGCCCCTACAATGAGCAGTTCTTC
TRBV28	NA	15	NA	TRBJ2-7	CASTSGGGGSYEQYF	TGTGCCAGCACCTCGGGGGGAGGGGGCTCCTACGAGCAGTACTTC
TRBV25-1	NA	12	NA	TRBJ1-5	CASSARGGPQHF	TGTGCCAGCAGTGCCCGGGGGGGGCCCCAGCATTTT
TRBV19	TRBD1	15	NA	TRBJ2-2	CASSIEGGVHGELFF	TGTGCCAGTAGTATCGAAGGGGGCGTTCACGGGGAGCTGTTTTTT
TRBV12-3/TRBV12-4	NA	12	once	TRBJ2-7	CASSVRGYEQYF	TGTGCCAGCAGTGTCAGGGGCTACGAGCAGTACTTC
TRBV19	NA	15	once	TRBJ1-5	CASSIAAGRFQPQHF	TGTGCCAGTAGTATAGCGGCAGGTCGCTTTCAGCCCCAGCATTTT
TRBV11-2	TRBD2	12	NA	TRBJ2-3	CASSLGAGGPVF	TGTGCCAGCAGCTTAGGCGCGGGAGGCCCCGTTTTT
TRBV27	NA	14	NA	TRBJ1-1	CASSPTVINPEAFF	TGTGCCAGCAGTCCTACAGTTATCAACCCTGAAGCTTTCTTT
TRBV2	NA	11	NA	TRBJ2-7	CASSYGGEQYF	TGTGCCAGCTCTTACGGGGGCGAGCAGTACTTC
TRBV6-2/TRBV6-3	TRBD1	16	NA	TRBJ1-5	CASSPPGAGGGQPQHF	TGTGCCAGCAGTCCCCCGGGGGCAGGGGGTGGACAGCCCCAGCATTTT
TRBV18	TRBD1	11	NA	TRBJ1-1	CASSRQGEAFF	TGTGCCAGCTCTCGACAGGGTGAAGCTTTCTTT
TRBV9	NA	12	NA	TRBJ1-2	CASSVGGTDYTF	TGTGCCAGCAGCGTAGGGGGCACGGACTACACCTTC
TRBV27	NA	13	NA	TRBJ1-4	CASSLQGNEKLFF	TGTGCCAGCAGTTTACAGGGGAATGAAAAACTGTTTTTT
TRBV4-3	TRBD2	17	NA	TRBJ2-5	CASSQGRLAGGKETQYF	TGCGCCAGCAGCCAGGGAAGACTAGCGGGAGGGAAAGAGACCCAGTACTTC
TRBV10-3	NA	12	NA	TRBJ2-1	CAISKGVNEQFF	TGTGCCATCAGCAAGGGGGTTAATGAGCAGTTCTTC
TRBV3-1/TRBV3-2	NA	14	NA	TRBJ1-2	CASSQQSTNYGYTF	TGTGCCAGCAGCCAACAATCCACTAACTATGGCTACACCTTC
TRBV9	TRBD2	14	NA	TRBJ2-1	CASSQGLAGVEQFF	TGTGCCAGCAGCCAGGGACTAGCGGGAGTTGAGCAGTTCTTC
TRBV5-1	NA	14	NA	TRBJ2-7	CASSLGGDPYEQYF	TGCGCCAGCAGCTTGGGCGGGGACCCCTACGAGCAGTACTTC
TRBV3-1/TRBV3-2	TRBD1	14	few	TRBJ1-6	CASSPDRDNSPLHF	TGTGCCAGCAGCCCGGACAGGGATAATTCACCCCTCCACTTT
TRBV13	NA	15	NA	TRBJ2-2	CASSSHRVNTGELFF	TGTGCCAGCAGCTCTCACCGGGTAAACACCGGGGAGCTGTTTTTT
TRBV12-3/TRBV12-4	TRBD2	12	NA	TRBJ2-7	CASTTGTSGIYF	TGTGCCAGCACCACCGGGACTAGCGGCATATACTTC
TRBV5-1	TRBD2	16	NA	TRBJ2-1	CASSLFGTSAYNEQFF	TGCGCCAGCAGCTTGTTCGGGACTAGCGCCTACAATGAGCAGTTCTTC
TRBV19	TRBD2	15	NA	TRBJ2-3	CASSDAGGPTGTQYF	TGTGCCAGTAGTGACGCGGGAGGACCGACAGGTACGCAGTATTTT
TRBV18	NA	14	NA	TRBJ2-7	CASSPSRGLYEQYF	TGTGCCAGCTCACCGAGCAGGGGTTTGTACGAGCAGTACTTC
TRBV10-3	NA	14	NA	TRBJ1-5	CAISVTGNNQPQHF	TGTGCCATCAGCGTAACAGGGAACAATCAGCCCCAGCATTTT
TRBV5-1	NA	16	NA	TRBJ2-1	CASSLEGGPGDNEQFF	TGCGCCAGCAGCTTGGAAGGTGGGCCCGGCGACAATGAGCAGTTCTTC
TRBV5-1	TRBD2	15	NA	TRBJ2-7	CASSLEVAGPYEQYF	TGCGCCAGCAGCTTGGAGGTAGCGGGACCTTACGAGCAGTACTTC
TRBV6-5	TRBD2	11	NA	TRBJ2-7	CATGGGYEQYF	TGTGCCACGGGAGGGGGGTACGAGCAGTACTTC
TRBV30	NA	17	NA	TRBJ2-6	CAWMRGRLASGANVLTF	TGTGCCTGGATGCGGGGCCGGTTGGCTTCTGGGGCCAACGTCCTGACTTTC
TRBV29-1	TRBD1	13	NA	TRBJ1-1	CSVERDRNTEAFF	TGCAGCGTTGAAAGGGACAGAAACACTGAAGCTTTCTTT
TRBV28	TRBD1	13	NA	TRBJ2-4	CASRRTGQNIQYF	TGTGCCAGCAGACGGACAGGGCAGAACATTCAGTACTTC
TRBV6-5	NA	13	NA	TRBJ1-1	CASSYGRDTEAFF	TGTGCCAGCAGTTATGGGAGGGACACTGAAGCTTTCTTT
TRBV6-2/TRBV6-3	TRBD1	16	NA	TRBJ1-2	CASSSSTGGQNYGYTF	TGTGCCAGCAGTTCGTCAACAGGGGGACAAAACTATGGCTACACCTTC
TRBV28	NA	15	NA	TRBJ2-7	CASSTWGRSSPEQYF	TGTGCCAGCAGCACCTGGGGGCGGAGTAGTCCCGAGCAGTACTTC
TRBV25-1	NA	14	NA	TRBJ2-7	CASGLGRTSGEQYF	TGTGCCAGCGGCCTCGGGCGGACCAGCGGCGAGCAGTACTTC